This T cell receptor (beta chain) was obtained from a study of T cell clonality in common variable immunodeficiency. Study-wide results and caveats: In common variable immunodeficiency, TCR beta chains reportedly carried fewer deletions and N-nucleotide insertions. Fewer TCRbeta clones were shared among CVID subjects than controls.

Remarks on this clone: The antigen is unknown. The read comes to an end 3 residues before the CDR3 does, leaving the germline J gene to fill in the end.

This table comes from immunoSEQ multiplex PCR, and its TCRdb copy is limited to in-frame clones, with some not included. The data list about 12,000 clones, none observed once; around 7% falls to the top ten. There are 16 residues in the CDR3. J gave up 6 bases and V 1 base, and 9 bases lay outside the gene matches. Germline V gene lookup returns CDR1 MNHNS and CDR2 SASEGT. The clonotype originates from a human donor with common variable immunodeficiency. The sequencing sample was made of peripheral blood mononuclear cells. The chain uses TRBV6-1 and TRBJ1-5, with TRBD1 matching over 7 bases. Partial CDR3 DNA: TGTGCCAGCAGTGAAGTGACAGGGAAGGCGACTCAGCCC. It translates to CASSEVTGKATQP. The entire CDR3 reads CASSEVTGKATQPQHF.